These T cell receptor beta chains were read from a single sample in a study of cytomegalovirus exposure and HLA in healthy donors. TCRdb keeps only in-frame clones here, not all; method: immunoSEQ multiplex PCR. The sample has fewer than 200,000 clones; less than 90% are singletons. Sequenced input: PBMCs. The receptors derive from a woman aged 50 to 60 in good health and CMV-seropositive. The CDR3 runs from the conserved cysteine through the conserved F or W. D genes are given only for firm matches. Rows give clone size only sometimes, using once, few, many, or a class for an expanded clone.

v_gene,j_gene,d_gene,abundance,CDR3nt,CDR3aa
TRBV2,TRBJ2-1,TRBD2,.,TGTGCCAGACATAGCGGGAGGGCCACGAATGAGCAGTTCTTC,CARHSGRATNEQFF
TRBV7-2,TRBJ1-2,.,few,TGTGCCAGCAGCCTCTCGCCAGTGGAGGACTATGGCTACACCTTC,CASSLSPVEDYGYTF
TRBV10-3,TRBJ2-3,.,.,TGTGCCATCAGTGAGTCAAGCCAGGGAGATACGCAGTATTTT,CAISESSQGDTQYF
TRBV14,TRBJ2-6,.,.,TGTGCCAGCAGCAAACCCGAGTCCTCTGGGGCCAACGTCCTGACTTTC,CASSKPESSGANVLTF
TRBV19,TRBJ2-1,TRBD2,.,TGTGCCAGTGAGAGCGGGAGAAGATACAATGAGCAGTTCTTC,CASESGRRYNEQFF
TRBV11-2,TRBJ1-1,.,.,TGTGCCAGCAGGGGCCAAGGACAGAACACTGAAGCTTTCTTT,CASRGQGQNTEAFF
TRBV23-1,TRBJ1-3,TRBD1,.,TGCGCCAGCAGTTCGACAGGGGAAGACCCGAGCTCTGGAAACACCATATATTTT,CASSSTGEDPSSGNTIYF
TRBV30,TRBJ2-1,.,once,TGTGCCTGGTCTCATAACCGGGACAATGAGCAGTTCTTC,CAWSHNRDNEQFF
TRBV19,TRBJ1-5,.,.,TGTGCCAGCAGGACCACAGGGAGTGGCAATCAGCCCCAGCATTTT,CASRTTGSGNQPQHF
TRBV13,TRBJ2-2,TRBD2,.,TGTGCCAGCAGCTATCCTAGCGGGAGAGTCACCGGGGAGCTGTTTTTT,CASSYPSGRVTGELFF
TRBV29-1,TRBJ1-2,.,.,TGCAGCGGGCCGGACAGCTATGGCTACACCTTC,CSGPDSYGYTF
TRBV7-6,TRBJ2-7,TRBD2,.,TGTGCCAGCAGCTTACTGGCGGGAGGGAAGGGGTACGAGCAGTACTTC,CASSLLAGGKGYEQYF
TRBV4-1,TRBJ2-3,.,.,TGCGCCAGCAGCCCGTATTCGCGTCCCCAAGATACGCAGTATTTT,CASSPYSRPQDTQYF
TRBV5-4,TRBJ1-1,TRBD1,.,TGTGCCAGCAGTACAGGGGACCGGGCTGAAGCTTTCTTT,CASSTGDRAEAFF
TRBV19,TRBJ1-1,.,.,TGTGCCAGTAAACAGGAACGAGGTGACACTGAAGCTTTCTTT,CASKQERGDTEAFF
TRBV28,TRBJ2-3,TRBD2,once,TGTGCCAGCAGTCCGTCGGGGCTAGCGGGAGTCTACACAGATACGCAGTATTTT,CASSPSGLAGVYTDTQYF
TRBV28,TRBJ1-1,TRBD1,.,TGTGCCAGCAGTTCAGGGACAGGAGGGACTGAAGCTTTCTTT,CASSSGTGGTEAFF
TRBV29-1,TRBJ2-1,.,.,TGCAGCGTTTACAGGGAATCCAATGAGCAGTTCTTC,CSVYRESNEQFF
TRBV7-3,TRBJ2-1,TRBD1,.,TGTGCCAGCAGCTCGGCAGGGGGCGCGTTGGGTTACAATGAGCAGTTCTTC,CASSSAGGALGYNEQFF
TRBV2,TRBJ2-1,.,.,TGTGCCAGCAGTGAGAGTGCGGGGGCGCCCCCCCCAAAGCAGTTCTTC,CASSESAGAPPPKQFF
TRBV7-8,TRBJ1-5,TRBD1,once,TGTGCCAGCAGCTTAGGAGGAGGGGGCCATCAGCCCCAGCATTTT,CASSLGGGGHQPQHF
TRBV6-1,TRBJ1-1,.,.,TGTGCCAGCAGTGAAGTAGAGAACACTGAAGCTTTCTTT,CASSEVENTEAFF
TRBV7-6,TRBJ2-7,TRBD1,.,TGTGCCAGCACCTTAGCAGGGGGATTGGCCGAGCAGTACTTC,CASTLAGGLAEQYF
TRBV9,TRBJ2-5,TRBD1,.,TGTGCCAGCAGCGTAGAAGAAAGGGACAGGGGGACGGAGACCCAGTACTTC,CASSVEERDRGTETQYF